This T cell receptor (beta chain) is from a study of blood T cell repertoires in COVID-19. Study overall: Sites in the United States, Italy and Spain provided acute and convalescent COVID-19 samples. PBMCs, B-cell-depleted T cells, or T cells provided the cDNA or gDNA that made up the material.

Repertoires were generated with immunoSEQ multiplex PCR, while TCRdb's copy carries only in-frame clones and drops some. The sample holds 250,000 to 300,000 clones, approximately 83% seen once. After removal of 8 bases from V and 4 bases from J, the junction contained 4 bases not matched to a gene. The CDR3 is made up of 13 amino acids. Per germline, CDR1 MDHEN and CDR2 SYDVKM. Clinical histories supplied by participants themselves formed the basis of cohort assignment. Sequenced sample: PBMCs or T cells enriched from blood (not recorded which). The clonotype was recovered from a woman aged 45-65 years who had recovered from COVID-19. The chain combines TRBV28 with TRBJ2-5; 10 bases agree with TRBD2. The CDR3 reads CASSAGGRETQYF. The CDR3 nucleotides read TGTGCCAGCTCAGCGGGAGGGAGAGAGACCCAGTACTTC. Using reference TRBV28 and TRBJ2-5 for the parts outside the CDR3, the full variable domain is DVKVTQSSRYLVKRTGEKVFLECVQDMDHENMFWYRQDPGLGLRLIYFSYDVKMKEKGDIPEGYSVSREKKERFSLILESASTNQTSMYLCASSAGGRETQYFGPGTRLLVL.